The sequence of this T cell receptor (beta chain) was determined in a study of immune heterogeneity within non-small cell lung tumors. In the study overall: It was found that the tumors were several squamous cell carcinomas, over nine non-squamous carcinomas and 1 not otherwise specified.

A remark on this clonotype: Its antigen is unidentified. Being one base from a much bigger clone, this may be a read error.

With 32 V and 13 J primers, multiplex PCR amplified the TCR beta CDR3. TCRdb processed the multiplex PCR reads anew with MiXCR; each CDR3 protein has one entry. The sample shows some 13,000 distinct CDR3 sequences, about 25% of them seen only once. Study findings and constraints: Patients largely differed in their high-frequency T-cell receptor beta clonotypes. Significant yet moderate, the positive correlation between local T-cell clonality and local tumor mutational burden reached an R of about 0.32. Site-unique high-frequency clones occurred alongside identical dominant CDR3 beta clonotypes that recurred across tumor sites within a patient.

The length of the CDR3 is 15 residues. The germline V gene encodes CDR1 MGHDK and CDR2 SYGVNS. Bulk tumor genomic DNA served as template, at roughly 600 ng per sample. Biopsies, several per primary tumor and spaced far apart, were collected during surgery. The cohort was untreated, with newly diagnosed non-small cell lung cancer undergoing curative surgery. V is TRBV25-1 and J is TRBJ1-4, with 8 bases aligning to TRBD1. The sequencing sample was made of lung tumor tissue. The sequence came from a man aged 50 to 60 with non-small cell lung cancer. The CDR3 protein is CPSSADRGEVEKLFF. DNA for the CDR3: TGTCCCAGCAGTGCTGACAGGGGAGAGGTTGAAAAACTGTTTTTT.